One sample yielded the 24 T cell receptor beta chains listed below, sequenced in a study of cytomegalovirus exposure and HLA in healthy donors (dated by TCRdb to 2016 to 2017). The library relied on the immunoSEQ multiplex PCR assay. For the multiplex PCR, a mixture combining 60 forward primers for TCR Vbeta segments and 13 reverse primers for TCR Jbeta segments was used. TCRdb mirrors the immuneACCESS table, restricted to in-frame sequences. Some clones are absent from its copies; in checked studies, under half trace to an unresolved V gene, and the reason for the others is unknown. The table for this sample lists 110,000 or so clones; about 13% of them were counted only once. 16% of the sample belongs to the ten largest clones. The sequenced sample consisted of PBMCs. The origin of the receptors is a man in his forties in good health and CMV-seropositive.

The rearrangement uses TRBV5-4 and TRBJ2-5, with TRBD2 as a possible D gene (6 bases). The CDR3 is 13 residues long. The V end lost 2 bases, the J end lost 7 bases, and 12 bases lay between the germline ends. Germline-derived CDR1 and CDR2 are SGHNT and YYREEE (reference sequence). CDR3 sequence: CASSFGQGGTQYF. CDR3 nucleotide sequence: TGTGCCAGCAGCTTCGGGCAGGGAGGGACCCAGTACTTC. The full variable domain, its missing parts supplied by reference TRBV5-4 and TRBJ2-5, is ETGVTQSPTHLIKTRGQQVTLRCSSQSGHNTVSWYQQALGQGPQFIFQYYREEENGRGNFPPRFSGLQFPNYSSELNVNALELDDSALYLCASSFGQGGTQYFGPGTRLLVL.

This clone was detected a few times. The rearrangement uses TRBV28 and TRBJ1-5, with D possibly matching TRBD1 (5 bases). The CDR3 consists of 15 residues. Between the trimmed V and J ends, which lost 7 bases and 11 bases, there was a span of 24 bases. Looked up from germline, CDR1 is MDHEN and CDR2 is SYDVKM. The CDR3 reads CASTPSLGHGLAQHF. The CDR3 bases are TGTGCCAGCACCCCTTCGCTAGGACACGGATTAGCCCAGCATTTT.

This clone was counted only a few times. The chain is built from TRBV6-1 and TRBJ1-1; 7 nucleotides match TRBD1. The trim removed 5 bases at V and 0 bases at J, leaving 6 bases unmatched. Looked up from germline, CDR1 is MNHNS and CDR2 is SASEGT. The CDR3 is made up of 15 amino acids. CDR3: CASSRGQTMNTEAFF. CDR3 in DNA: TGTGCCAGCAGTCGGGGACAGACCATGAACACTGAAGCTTTCTTT.

This clone was seen more than once but under ten times. This chain joins TRBV6-5 and TRBJ1-2; no clear D gene. CDR3 length: 15 residues. V lost 0 bases to trimming and J lost 4 bases, with 12 bases between them. Germline V CDR1 and CDR2: MNHEY, SVGAGI. The CDR3: CASSYSTAAGYGYTF. In DNA form, the CDR3 reads TGTGCCAGCAGTTACTCGACCGCGGCGGGCTATGGCTACACCTTC.

V is TRBV11-2 and J is TRBJ2-7; 8 bases are shared with TRBD2. The CDR3 consists of 15 residues. Germline CDR1 reads SGHAT; CDR2 reads FQNNGV. The V segment lost 6 bases and the J segment 7 bases; nucleotides outside the gene matches: 14. The CDR3 sequence is CASSTTKRELEEQYF. CDR3 bases: TGTGCCAGCAGTACGACTAAGCGGGAGTTAGAGGAGCAGTACTTC.

Points on this clone: One junction end does not reproduce the germline sequence, and a read error may be involved. This same CDR3 is encoded by further DNA sequences in the sample. The rearrangement joins TRBV6-1 to TRBJ2-7; TRBD1 agrees at 7 bases. The V gene's germline CDR1 is MNHNS and CDR2 SASEGT. CDR3 length: 14 residues. The CDR3 spells CASSLRGRKDEQYF. In DNA, the CDR3 is TGTGCCAGCAGTCTTAGGGGGCGCAAGGACGAGCAATACTTC.

The CDR3 protein is CASSLPTGGGGELFF. CDR3 DNA sequence: TGTGCCAGCAGCTTACCCACAGGGGGGGGCGGGGAGCTGTTTTTT. The V call is TRBV11-2, the J call TRBJ2-2; possible D gene TRBD1, 8 bases. The germline CDR1 and CDR2 sequences are SGHAT and FQNNGV. V lost 2 bases and J lost 7, with 14 bases in between. The CDR3 is 15 amino acids.

With regard to this clone: The CDR3 carries no conserved terminal phenylalanine or tryptophan, so it likely arises from a read error. This rearrangement joins TRBV5-6 to TRBJ1-2; TRBD1 aligns across 7 bases. The germline gives CDR1 SGHDT, CDR2 YYEEEE. Trimming removed 4 bases from V and 3 bases from J; junction bases left unmatched: 6. The CDR3 spans 14 residues. The CDR3 sequence is CASSRDREYYGYTL. CDR3 bases: TGTGCCAGCAGCCGGGACAGAGAATACTATGGCTACACCCTC.

In this sample, this clone turned up a few times. This CDR3 reads CASSLKQGAPQHF. The CDR3 DNA sequence: TGTGCCAGCAGTTTAAAACAGGGAGCGCCCCAGCATTTT. J is TRBJ1-5 and V is TRBV27, with a tentative D call TRBD1 (6 bases). V dropped 2 bases and J dropped 9 bases, with 11 bases sitting between them. This CDR3 has 13 amino acids. Germline V lookup: CDR1 MNHEY, CDR2 SMNVEV (reference sequence).

This clone occurred a few times. Relative to the germline gene, one junction end is altered; a read error may explain this. The V gene is TRBV5-4, the J gene TRBJ1-2; D remains unclear. This CDR3 region has 12 residues. Germline CDR1 reads SGHNT; CDR2 reads YYREEE (reference sequence). As DNA, the CDR3 is TGTGCCAGCAGATTGGATCAGGTTGGCTACACCTTC. Protein: CASRLDQVGYTF.

This chain links TRBV15 with TRBJ2-7, with 11 nucleotides matching TRBD2. Germline V gene data show CDR1 as LNHNV and CDR2 as YYDKDF (reference sequence). CDR3 size: 14 residues. V trimming: 3 bases; J trimming: 3 bases; junction bases outside the gene matches: 1. In DNA form, the CDR3 reads TGTGCCACCAGCAGCGGGACTAGCGGCTACGAGCAGTACTTC. It specifies CATSSGTSGYEQYF.

This clone came up a few times. The chain couples TRBV28 to TRBJ2-5; TRBD1 might be the D (5 bases). Gene TRBJ2-7 matches the end of the DNA better, so the J call may be wrong. From germline, CDR1 is MDHEN and CDR2 SYDVKM. The CDR3 length is 15 residues. The CDR3 DNA reads as TGTGCCAGCAGTTTACTAGGGGAATCCTACTACGAGCAGTACTTC. This translates into CASSLLGESYYEQYF.

CDR3 nucleotide sequence: TGCGCCAGCAGTGAGGGACTAGGGGGTTACAATGAGCAGTTCTTC. This translates into CASSEGLGGYNEQFF. The rearrangement links TRBV10-1 to TRBJ2-1, with a tentative D call TRBD2 (7 bases). Germline assignment: CDR1 WNHNN and CDR2 SYGVQD (reference sequence). The CDR3 length is 15 residues. V was pared by 2 bases and J by 4 bases, with 12 bases between.

This clone came up a few times. The rearrangement uses TRBV5-6 and TRBJ2-1, with 8 bases lining up with TRBD2. CDR3 length: 12 residues. The germline V gene has CDR1 SGHDT and CDR2 YYEEEE. V shed 0 bases and J 10 bases; nucleotides not matched to a gene: 0. The CDR3 protein is CASSLGTSEQFF. In nucleotides, the CDR3 is TGTGCCAGCAGCTTGGGGACTAGCGAGCAGTTCTTC. Supplemented by reference TRBV5-6 and TRBJ2-1, the full variable domain reads DAGVTQSPTHLIKTRGQQVTLRCSPKSGHDTVSWYQQALGQGPQFIFQYYEEEERQRGNFPDRFSGHQFPNYSSELNVNALLLGDSALYLCASSLGTSEQFFGPGTRLTVL.

This clone was seen a few times. V gene TRBV10-3 combines with J gene TRBJ2-5, with 9 bases that match TRBD1. V gave up 3 bases and J gave up 4 bases; unmatched junction bases: 9. Germline CDR1 ENHRY, CDR2 SYGVKD. The CDR3 loop spans 16 amino acids. As DNA, the CDR3 is TGTGCCATCAGTGAAGGGAACAGGGGGCGCGGAGAGACCCAGTACTTC. The encoded protein is CAISEGNRGRGETQYF.

This chain uses TRBV28 with TRBJ2-7; 7 bases fit TRBD2. Germline loops: CDR1 MDHEN, CDR2 SYDVKM. The trim removed 10 bases at V and 5 bases at J, leaving 17 bases unmatched. The CDR3 is made up of 15 amino acids. In DNA, the CDR3 is TGTGCCACAACAGAATCCTGGGGAGGGCCTAACGAGCAGTACTTC. It encodes CATTESWGGPNEQYF.

The chain carries TRBV25-1 and TRBJ2-1; 14 bases agree with TRBD2. The CDR3 totals 16 residues. Germline V gene data show CDR1 as MGHDK and CDR2 as SYGVNS. The ends lost 1 base at V and 10 bases at J; junction bases unmatched: 6. As DNA, the CDR3 is TGTGCCAGCAGTGAATTGGGACTAGCGGGAGATCGCGAGCAGTTCTTC. Protein sequence: CASSELGLAGDREQFF.

This clone has only a few counts. CDR3 residues: CASSIDSRGEQFF. CDR3 in DNA: TGTGCCAGTAGTATAGATTCCAGGGGTGAGCAGTTCTTC. The V and J genes are TRBV19 and TRBJ2-1; D might be TRBD1 (6 bases). From germline, CDR1 is LNHDA and CDR2 SQIVND (reference sequence). The CDR3 loop spans 13 amino acids. V gave up 0 bases and J gave up 9 bases, with 9 bases separating them.

This clone turned up a few times. J is TRBJ2-5 and V is TRBV27; 9 bases line up with TRBD1. The junction had 15 bases not matched to a gene; V was cut back by 8 bases and J by 5 bases. The CDR3 contains 16 residues. CDR1 MNHEY and CDR2 SMNVEV come from the germline V gene (reference sequence). The CDR3 DNA follows: TGTGCCAGCTCCTCGGCCGGGACAGGGATTGAGGAGACCCAGTACTTC. Its translation: CASSSAGTGIEETQYF.

This clone was counted a few times. The rearrangement links TRBV5-5 to TRBJ1-5, with TRBD1 matching 8 bases. Germline loops: CDR1 SGHKS, CDR2 YYEKEE (reference sequence). V lost 1 base to trimming and J lost 3 bases; unmatched junction nucleotides: 3. This CDR3 comprises 15 residues. CDR3 DNA sequence: TGTGCCAGCAGCTTGACAGGGGGACACAATCAGCCCCAGCATTTT. Its translation is CASSLTGGHNQPQHF.

This clone was picked up a small number of times. The chain employs TRBV12-5 and TRBJ2-1; D perhaps matches TRBD2 (5 bases). Germline CDR1 reads LGHNT; CDR2 reads FRNRAP. Trimming removed 10 bases from V and 4 bases from J, with 17 bases in between. This CDR3 region has 14 residues. In DNA, the CDR3 is TGTGCTACCGCTCCAGCGGAGTCTTACAATGAGCAGTTCTTC. Translation gives CATAPAESYNEQFF. Together with reference TRBV12-5 and TRBJ2-1, the CDR3 gives the full variable domain: DARVTQTPRHKVTEMGQEVTMRCQPILGHNTVFWYRQTMMQGLELLAYFRNRAPLDDSGMPKDRFSAEMPDATLATLKIQPSEPRDSAVYFCATAPAESYNEQFFGPGTRLTVL.

The table lists this clone with a few counts. This sequence joins TRBV18 and TRBJ1-1, with D tentatively TRBD1 (5 bases). The ends were cut back, 1 base at V and 3 bases at J, with 15 bases in the middle. Germline CDR1 and CDR2: KGHSH and LQKENI. The CDR3 has 16 amino acids. This CDR3 is CASSPLPQGWDTEAFF. The CDR3 DNA follows: TGTGCCAGCTCACCACTACCGCAGGGATGGGACACTGAAGCTTTCTTT.

The chain combines TRBV30 with TRBJ2-3; a weak D match, TRBD1 (6 bases). Germline V gene lookup returns CDR1 GTSNPN and CDR2 SVGIG (reference sequence). The CDR3 sequence is 15 residues long. V lost 6 bases and J 2 bases, leaving 18 bases between the germline ends. The CDR3 nucleotides read TGTGCCTGTCGGGACAATACTTGGGTCACAGATACGCAGTATTTT. This sequence encodes CACRDNTWVTDTQYF. Using reference TRBV30 and TRBJ2-3 for the parts outside the CDR3, the full variable domain is SQTIHQWPATLVQPVGSPLSLECTVEGTSNPNLYWYRQAAGRGLQLLFYSVGIGQISSEVPQNLSASRPQDRQFILSSKKLLLSDSGFYLCACRDNTWVTDTQYFGPGTRLTVL.

In its sample, this clone was seen a few times. V gene TRBV19 combines with J gene TRBJ2-7; TRBD1 agrees at 12 bases. V lost 8 bases, J lost 6 bases, and 8 bases stayed unmatched. Germline loops: CDR1 LNHDA, CDR2 SQIVND (reference sequence). CDR3 length: 14 residues. CDR3 region: CASAHGTGGFEQYF. The CDR3 DNA follows: TGTGCCAGTGCCCACGGGACAGGGGGCTTCGAGCAGTACTTC.